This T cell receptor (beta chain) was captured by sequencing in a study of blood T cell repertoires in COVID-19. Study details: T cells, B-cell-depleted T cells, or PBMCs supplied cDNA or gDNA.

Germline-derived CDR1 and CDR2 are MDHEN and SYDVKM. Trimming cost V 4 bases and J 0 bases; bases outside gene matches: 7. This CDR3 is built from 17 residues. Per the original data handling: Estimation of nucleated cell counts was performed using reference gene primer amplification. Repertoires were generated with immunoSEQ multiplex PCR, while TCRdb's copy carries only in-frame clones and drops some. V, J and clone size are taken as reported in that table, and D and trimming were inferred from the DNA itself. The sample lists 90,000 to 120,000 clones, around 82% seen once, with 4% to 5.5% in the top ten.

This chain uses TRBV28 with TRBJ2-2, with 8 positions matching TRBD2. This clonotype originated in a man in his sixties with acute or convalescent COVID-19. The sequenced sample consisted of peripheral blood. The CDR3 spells CASSWGTSVANTGELFF. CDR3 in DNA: TGTGCCAGCAGTTGGGGGACTAGTGTCGCGAACACCGGGGAGCTGTTTTTT.